This T cell receptor beta chain is drawn from a study of beta chain features in type 1 diabetes. Study-wide findings and caveats: Shorter TCRB CDR3s, moderately but significantly so, marked every one of the four CD4+ subsets in Type 1 diabetes patients.

Expressed TCRB transcripts got sequenced, as all isolated RNA was reverse transcribed. Here immunoSEQ multiplex PCR was the method, and the copy in TCRdb shows in-frame clones only, minus some. Among about 190,000 clones listed, 6% to 9% were seen once. With respect to this clone: Antigen unknown.

The germline CDR1 and CDR2 sequences are LNHDA and SQIVND (reference sequence). V shed 7 bases, J shed 4 bases, and the junction held 8 bases outside the gene matches. The CDR3 is 14 amino acids. This sequence joins TRBV19 and TRBJ1-1; 8 bases fit TRBD1. Sequenced material: central memory CD4+ T cells from blood. This clonotype was sampled from a young man with type 1 diabetes. The CDR3 DNA follows: TGTGCCAGTACCCGACAGGGGCCAGGCACTGAAGCTTTCTTT. The encoded protein is CASTRQGPGTEAFF.